These T cell receptor beta chains were read from a single sample in a study of control samples from healthy donors and cancer patients. Here immunoSEQ multiplex PCR was the method, and the copy in TCRdb shows in-frame clones only, minus some. The sample lists tens of thousands of clones; 80% to 95% were seen once. The specimen was PBMCs. These receptor sequences come from a middle-aged woman with lung cancer. CDR3s include the opening cysteine and the closing phenylalanine or tryptophan. Fields, in order: V gene, CDR3 protein.

TRBV6-5 | CASRLNNGMEAFF
TRBV7-9 | CASSPAGTGYHRDEKLFF
TRBV30 | CAWSWVAGEETQYF
TRBV1 | CTSSQEGVDEQFF
TRBV6-2/TRBV6-3 | CASSPVVPGGNYGYTF
TRBV30 | CAWSSGNYGYTF
TRBV2 | CASERGGTDTQYF
TRBV7-9 | CASENSGANVLTF
TRBV7-3 | CASRETSETGTQYF
TRBV3-1/TRBV3-2 | CASSQGGQGTEAFF
TRBV19 | CASSIGGNEQYF
TRBV5-1 | CASSVDRESQYF
TRBV19 | CASSIYSGVGYTF
TRBV7-9 | CASRSWGDVDEQYF
TRBV11-2 | CASSPGGEETQYF
TRBV2 | CASSGQGALGYTF
TRBV11-2 | CASSLRGTGMNTEAFF
TRBV7-2 | CASSYDRGGGYTF
TRBV30 | CAWNIGTPEAFF
TRBV28 | CASSRDVAYEQYF
TRBV27 | CASVPGQGRHEQYF
TRBV10-3 | CAISERMQNNGYTF
TRBV27 | CASSSGLLRTEAFF
TRBV12-3/TRBV12-4 | CASSFWMNTEAFF
TRBV12-3/TRBV12-4 | CASGSGLYNEQFF
TRBV4-1 | CASSQDRTRLSYNEQFF
TRBV7-2 | CASSTRTGQGTDTQYF
TRBV5-1 | CATTPGQDTDTQYF
TRBV6-5 | CASRAGHSRTEAFF
TRBV19 | CASKGSGDYYEQYF
TRBV7-7 | CASSLALDYEQYF
TRBV20-1 | CSAARGETQYF
TRBV5-8 | CASHATGPGVF
TRBV21-1 | CASSIWGLANSTDTQYF
TRBV19 | CASIQTGRQGPRNYGYTF
TRBV5-1 | CAIGGGEGNYGYTF
TRBV5-1 | CASSWTQAGEQYF
TRBV29-1 | CSVESISSTEAFF
TRBV20-1 | CSAGDNAEAFF
TRBV6-2/TRBV6-3 | CASSYNVGTGVANQPQHF
TRBV5-6 | CASSLVGSGSEQFF
TRBV15 | CATSRRFGQGDFYGYTF
TRBV6-4 | CASSDKGSTDTQYF
TRBV19 | CASSMKGQGNQPQHF
TRBV4-2 | CASSQDLTGYSSNYGYTF